The clone carrying this T cell receptor beta chain was observed a single time. The target antigen is unknown. Trimming cost V 3 bases and J 6 bases, with 10 bases left between them. Per germline, CDR1 MGHDK and CDR2 SYGVNS. The CDR3 is 13 residues long. This sample stems from a study of PD-1 blockade in classical Hodgkin lymphoma. The repertoire was sequenced with immunoSEQ multiplex PCR; TCRdb's copy has only in-frame clones and lacks some. The table lists roughly 50,000 clones, nearly 90% of them singletons. As for time point: cycle 4 day 1 (C4D1), after less than 7 weeks of nivolumab. Brentuximab vedotin exposure varied, and every patient relapsed after autologous stem cell transplantation. Study-wide results and caveats: Unlike CD8+ TCR diversity, which did not rise significantly by C4D1, CD4+ TCR diversity did. Before treatment, TCR diversity in newly diagnosed patients was reportedly lower than in healthy donors.

The chain joins TRBV25-1 to TRBJ2-3; no clear D gene. The clonotype comes from a human donor with classical Hodgkin lymphoma. The specimen comprised peripheral blood mononuclear cells (PBMCs), sampled before the fourth cycle of nivolumab. CDR3 sequence reads: CASSDWPEDTQYF. The DNA of the CDR3 is TGTGCCAGCAGTGATTGGCCCGAGGATACGCAGTATTTT.